This entry is about one T cell receptor beta chain. What it binds is unknown. Treatment in this sample: roughly 10-day PBMC culture with coronavirus spike peptide pools or control peptides (ViraFEST assay). Expansion of antigen-specific T cells with peptide pools by ViraFEST preceded sequencing of TCRs. The data were obtained in a study of vaccination and CD4 T cells after COVID-19. Sequencing of the DNA from cultured CD4+ T cells was carried out with the Oncomine TCR Beta short-read assay. Using its own MiXCR run on the PCR reads, TCRdb lists one record per CDR3 protein. The sample lists under 30,000 distinct CDR3 sequences; roughly 62% were seen once. V lost 2 bases to trimming and J lost 0 bases, with 9 bases between them. The CDR3 totals 15 residues. CDR1 and CDR2 (germline): SNHLY, FYNNEI.

The sequence was collected from a human donor who received a COVID-19 vaccine. Source: CD4+ T cells from blood, cultured in vitro, taken after SARS-CoV-2 vaccination. The chain combines TRBV2 with TRBJ2-3; no definite D call. The CDR3: CASSERKGSTDTQYF. CDR3 sequence (DNA): TGTGCCAGCAGTGAACGGAAGGGAAGCACAGATACGCAGTATTTT.